This entry concerns a single T cell receptor (beta chain). This sample stems from a study of T cell changes during pregnancy in multiple sclerosis. The V gene's germline CDR1 is SGDLS and CDR2 YYNGEE. The CDR3 runs 13 residues. Trimming took 0 bases from V and 5 from J, leaving 6 bases between them. Assay: immunoSEQ multiplex PCR; the TCRdb copy retains only in-frame clones and omits some. The sample comprises 74,000 or so clones, roughly nine tenths of which are singletons, and roughly 0.21% rests with the top ten. Sample: CD4+ T cells from peripheral blood mononuclear cells, taken before pregnancy. The chain uses TRBV9 and TRBJ1-3, with no clear D. The source of this sequence is a female donor with multiple sclerosis, enrolled in a pregnancy study. Here the CDR3 DNA reads TGTGCCAGCAGCGTAGACAGCCGAAACACCATATATTTT. It specifies CASSVDSRNTIYF.